This entry lists 30 T cell receptor beta chains sequenced from one sample in a study of blood T cell repertoires in COVID-19. Libraries were prepared by immunoSEQ multiplex PCR; TCRdb keeps only in-frame clonotypes and omits some of them. The sample yields 21,000 or so clones, 70% to 90% seen once. Sequencing was performed on peripheral blood. These TCRs come from a human donor in a cohort sampled during active COVID-19. The donor label of this sample is uncertain.

This rearrangement joins TRBV5-1 to TRBJ1-2, with a tentative D call TRBD1 (5 bases). Between the trimmed V and J ends, which lost 5 bases and 4 bases, there was a span of 24 bases. The germline CDR1 and CDR2 sequences are SGHRS and YFSETQ. This CDR3 is 17 amino acids long. CDR3 nucleotide sequence: TGCGCCAGCAGAAATCCGGAAGGGGATATTATGGGCTATGGCTACACCTTC. It codes for CASRNPEGDIMGYGYTF.

The chain recombines TRBV9 with TRBJ1-3; perhaps TRBD1 as D (6 bases). Per germline, CDR1 SGDLS and CDR2 YYNGEE. The V end lost 3 bases, the J end lost 0 bases, and 16 bases lay between the germline ends. The CDR3 contains 17 residues. Here the CDR3 reads CASSAWRGGSSGNTIYF. DNA for the CDR3: TGTGCCAGCAGCGCCTGGAGGGGGGGAAGCTCTGGAAACACCATATATTTT.

This clone is a singleton in its sample. The rearrangement uses TRBV18 and TRBJ2-3; the match to TRBD1 covers 7 bases. Germline assignment: CDR1 KGHSH and CDR2 LQKENI. J lost 2 bases, V lost 3 bases, and 5 bases had no gene match. The CDR3 covers 15 residues. The CDR3 is CASSPRDSHTDTQYF. The CDR3 nucleotides read TGTGCCAGCTCACCCCGGGACAGCCACACAGATACGCAGTATTTT.

The V call is TRBV5-6, the J call TRBJ2-5; the D gene is possibly TRBD1 (5 bases). There are 14 residues in the CDR3. Germline V gives CDR1 SGHDT, CDR2 YYEEEE. V lost 5 bases, J lost 5 bases, and 16 bases lay in between. The chain's CDR3 is CASSGDWGAETQYF. CDR3 bases: TGTGCCAGCAGTGGGGATTGGGGCGCCGAGACCCAGTACTTC.

The chain is built from TRBV6-5 and TRBJ2-3, with 9 nucleotides matching TRBD2. This CDR3 has 15 residues. V lost 6 bases, J lost 4 bases, and 8 bases stayed unmatched. In germline, CDR1 is MNHEY, CDR2 SVGAGI. CDR3 nucleotide sequence: TGTGCCAGCAGCTTAGCGGGAGATGGTGCAGATACGCAGTATTTT. Translated: CASSLAGDGADTQYF.

J is TRBJ2-7 and V is TRBV18; TRBD1 is a possible D gene (5 bases). The V and J ends lost 4 bases and 2 bases respectively, with 9 bases between them. The CDR3 extends over 13 amino acids. The germline V gene encodes CDR1 KGHSH and CDR2 LQKENI. CDR3 DNA: TGTGCCAGCTCACAACAGGCTGCCTACGAGCAGTACTTC. Its protein is CASSQQAAYEQYF.

The genes are TRBV13 and TRBJ2-1, with 7 positions matching TRBD2. Germline-derived CDR1 and CDR2 are PRHDT and FYEKMQ (reference sequence). This CDR3 has 15 residues. The V and J ends lost 4 bases and 5 bases, in that order; junction bases with no gene match: 8. CDR3 nucleotides: TGTGCCAGCAGCTACGGGAGGCGAGACCACAATGAGCAGTTCTTC. Amino acid sequence: CASSYGRRDHNEQFF.

V and J are TRBV5-6 and TRBJ2-5, with unresolved D. Germline lookup yields CDR1 SGHDT and CDR2 YYEEEE. The V and J ends lost 3 bases and 5 bases respectively, with 17 bases between them. The CDR3 consists of 15 residues. CDR3 amino acids: CASSSPGSRRETQYF. CDR3 nucleotides: TGTGCCAGCAGCTCCCCAGGCTCCCGCCGGGAGACCCAGTACTTC. The complete variable domain, with remaining parts taken from reference TRBV5-6 and TRBJ2-5, reads DAGVTQSPTHLIKTRGQQVTLRCSPKSGHDTVSWYQQALGQGPQFIFQYYEEEERQRGNFPDRFSGHQFPNYSSELNVNALLLGDSALYLCASSSPGSRRETQYFGPGTRLLVL.

J is TRBJ2-1 and V is TRBV29-1; D may be TRBD1 (6 bases). This CDR3 comprises 13 residues. CDR1 and CDR2 (germline): SQVTM, ANQGSEA. The V end was cut by 6 bases, the J end by 5 bases, with 14 bases between. For the CDR3, the DNA is TGCAGCGTGCTCGTGGGGGCAAACAATGAGCAGTTCTTC. Amino acids: CSVLVGANNEQFF.

The chain uses TRBV30 and TRBJ2-5; TRBD2 matches at 10 bases. V trimming: 5 bases; J trimming: 5 bases; junction bases outside the gene matches: 14. CDR1 is GTSNPN, CDR2 SVGIG, per germline (reference sequence). The CDR3 consists of 16 residues. CDR3 in DNA: TGTGCCTGGGAGGGGACTAGCGCGGGAAGTCTGGAGACCCAGTACTTC. As protein: CAWEGTSAGSLETQYF.

The chain links TRBV7-8 to TRBJ2-3; 7 nucleotides agree with TRBD2. CDR1 and CDR2 from the germline V gene are SGHVS and FQNEAQ. This CDR3 is built from 14 residues. Trimming took 8 bases from V and 2 from J; bases not matched to a gene: 7. CDR3 loop: CASRGDFNTDTQYF. The CDR3 DNA reads as TGTGCCAGCCGGGGGGACTTTAACACAGATACGCAGTATTTT.

The chain joins TRBV5-1 to TRBJ2-1, with TRBD2 identical over 9 bases. After removal of 6 bases from V and 8 bases from J, the junction contained 9 bases not matched to a gene. This CDR3 has 14 amino acids. Germline V gene sequence: CDR1 SGHRS, CDR2 YFSETQ. The CDR3: CASTTVAGAYEQFF. The CDR3 DNA reads as TGCGCCAGCACCACTGTAGCGGGAGCTTATGAGCAGTTCTTC.

The J gene is TRBJ2-3, the V gene TRBV11-2; 11 bases map to TRBD2. CDR1 is SGHAT and CDR2 is FQNNGV in the germline V gene. The CDR3 is 18 amino acids. Germline trimming cut 6 bases from V and 2 bases from J; bases unmatched to any gene: 13. The CDR3 loop is CASSRRVGLAGTTDTQYF. The CDR3 DNA sequence: TGTGCCAGCAGTCGGCGGGTTGGACTAGCGGGCACCACAGATACGCAGTATTTT.

J is TRBJ2-5 and V is TRBV24-1, with D possibly TRBD2 on 8 matching bases. CDR3 size: 15 residues. V shed 4 bases and J shed 5 bases, with 16 bases lying between them. Germline V gives CDR1 KGHDR, CDR2 SFDVKD. CDR3 residues: CATSEDSGGQETQYF. CDR3 coding DNA: TGTGCCACCAGTGAAGACAGCGGGGGACAGGAGACCCAGTACTTC.

The chain uses TRBV25-1 and TRBJ2-2, with 7 positions matching TRBD2. CDR1 MGHDK and CDR2 SYGVNS come from the germline V gene. V was pared by 0 bases and J by 5 bases, with 9 bases of the junction left unmatched. This CDR3 has 17 residues. The DNA of the CDR3 is TGTGCCAGCAGTGAATATGCGGGGCAGGGAGGGACCGGGGAGCTGTTTTTT. Its protein is CASSEYAGQGGTGELFF.

The chain uses TRBV25-1 and TRBJ2-1; D is uncertain. Per the germline V gene, CDR1 is MGHDK and CDR2 is SYGVNS. Trimming removed 2 bases at V and 0 bases at J, with 8 bases between. The CDR3 extends over 15 amino acids. The CDR3 protein is CASSEGPSSYNEQFF. The DNA for the CDR3 is TGTGCCAGCAGTGAAGGTCCGAGCTCCTACAATGAGCAGTTCTTC.

The chain recombines TRBV5-1 with TRBJ2-7, with 10 bases matching TRBD2. Germline V lookup: CDR1 SGHRS, CDR2 YFSETQ. The trim removed 0 bases at V and 1 base at J, leaving 4 bases unmatched. The length of the CDR3 is 16 residues. The CDR3 here is CASSLANSGGSYEQYF. The CDR3 DNA reads as TGCGCCAGCAGCTTGGCGAATAGCGGGGGGTCCTACGAGCAGTACTTC.

The chain recombines TRBV11-2 with TRBJ1-1, with 12 positions matching TRBD1. Germline CDR1 reads SGHAT; CDR2 reads FQNNGV. This CDR3 is built from 18 residues. V shed 0 bases, J shed 4 bases, and the junction held 9 bases outside the gene matches. In nucleotides, the CDR3 is TGTGCCAGCAGCTTAGAATTATCGGGACAGGGGGCGTCCACTGAAGCTTTCTTT. Translating it yields CASSLELSGQGASTEAFF.

This chain connects TRBV5-1 to TRBJ1-6; D ambiguous. This CDR3 has 20 residues. CDR1 and CDR2 (germline): SGHRS, YFSETQ. V was cut by 4 bases and J by 0 bases, with 23 bases left in between. In DNA form, the CDR3 reads TGCGCCAGCAGCGCTGCGGGCTACAGAGGTCCTAGCTCCTATAATTCACCCCTCCACTTT. Translation: CASSAAGYRGPSSYNSPLHF.

J is TRBJ1-2 and V is TRBV30; D might be TRBD1 (6 bases). The CDR3 is 15 amino acids. Trimming removed 3 bases at V and 4 bases at J, with 18 bases between. Germline lookup yields CDR1 GTSNPN and CDR2 SVGIG (reference sequence). The CDR3, as DNA: TGTGCCTGGAGAAGTGATGGGGGCGCGGGCTATGGCTACACCTTC. It is translated as CAWRSDGGAGYGYTF.

CDR3 bases: TGCGCCAGCAGGTACGGCCCAGGGGCGAAGAAAAACATTCAGTACTTC. It translates to CASRYGPGAKKNIQYF. V usage is TRBV5-1 and J usage is TRBJ2-4; D is possibly TRBD1 (6 bases). Trimming took 5 bases from V and 4 from J, leaving 19 bases between them. Germline CDR1 SGHRS, CDR2 YFSETQ. The CDR3 spans 16 residues. Full variable domain (rest looked up from reference TRBV5-1 and TRBJ2-4): KAGVTQTPRYLIKTRGQQVTLSCSPISGHRSVSWYQQTPGQGLQFLFEYFSETQRNKGNFPGRFSGRQFSNSRSEMNVSTLELGDSALYLCASRYGPGAKKNIQYFGAGTRLSVL.

V is TRBV7-2 and J is TRBJ1-2, with D maybe TRBD1 (5 bases). With 5 bases removed from V and 8 bases from J, the gap between germline ends came to 18 bases. CDR1 and CDR2 from the germline V gene are SGHTA and FQGNSA. This CDR3 region has 14 residues. CDR3 nucleotides: TGTGCCAGCAGCCCGCCGCCTACGGGGGTAGGCTACACCTTC. Translating gives CASSPPPTGVGYTF.

The chain employs TRBV18 and TRBJ2-7; D ambiguous. Trimming removed 3 bases at V and 5 bases at J, with 11 bases between. The CDR3 loop spans 13 amino acids. Germline V gives CDR1 KGHSH, CDR2 LQKENI. The CDR3 DNA is TGTGCCAGCTCACCGAGTCCCAGGAACGAGCAGTACTTC. Encoded protein: CASSPSPRNEQYF.

The chain is built from TRBV9 and TRBJ1-1; the match to TRBD1 covers 7 bases. The CDR3 has 17 residues. Germline V lookup: CDR1 SGDLS, CDR2 YYNGEE. The trim removed 0 bases at V and 1 base at J, leaving 9 bases unmatched. The DNA for the CDR3 is TGTGCCAGCAGCGTAGCTCTAACAGGGGCCGGGAACACTGAAGCTTTCTTT. This gives the protein CASSVALTGAGNTEAFF.

J is TRBJ2-7 and V is TRBV28; 13 bases are a match to TRBD2. V was pared by 1 base and J by 4 bases, with 10 bases of the junction left unmatched. The CDR3 is made up of 18 amino acids. CDR1 MDHEN and CDR2 SYDVKM come from the germline V gene. The CDR3 nucleotides are TGTGCCAGCAGTTTATCTGGACTAGCGGGAGTGGGACTTTACGAGCAGTACTTC. This sequence encodes CASSLSGLAGVGLYEQYF.

The chain recombines TRBV11-2 with TRBJ2-1; 11 bases align to TRBD2. CDR3 length: 16 amino acids. Germline values: CDR1 SGHAT, CDR2 FQNNGV. V shed 5 bases and J 9 bases; nucleotides not matched to a gene: 12. The CDR3 protein is CASSNNLAGGGVEQFF. The CDR3 DNA reads TGTGCCAGCAGCAACAACCTAGCGGGAGGAGGGGTTGAGCAGTTCTTC.

The chain joins TRBV6-4 to TRBJ2-2, with D perhaps TRBD2 (5 bases). The CDR3 totals 13 residues. With 3 bases removed from V and 7 bases from J, the gap between germline ends came to 9 bases. Germline CDR1 and CDR2: MRHNA and SNTAGT. CDR3 sequence (DNA): TGTGCCAGCAGTGAAGAAGAGGGCGGGGAGCTGTTTTTT. Translating gives CASSEEEGGELFF.

The J gene is TRBJ2-1, the V gene TRBV11-2; the D gene is possibly TRBD1 (5 bases). The CDR3 loop spans 13 amino acids. Germline V gene data show CDR1 as SGHAT and CDR2 as FQNNGV. V lost 5 bases and J 6 bases, leaving 11 bases between the germline ends. CDR3 DNA sequence: TGTGCCAGCAGCCCAGGGTTGCGCAATGAGCAGTTCTTC. Amino acids: CASSPGLRNEQFF.

The chain uses TRBV5-1 and TRBJ2-2; 12 positions agree with TRBD2. Germline lookup yields CDR1 SGHRS and CDR2 YFSETQ. V trimming: 2 bases; J trimming: 7 bases; junction bases outside the gene matches: 9. The CDR3 is 17 residues long. CDR3 DNA sequence: TGCGCCAGCAGCTTTAGAACTAGCGGGAGGTTGGACGGGGAGCTGTTTTTT. It codes for CASSFRTSGRLDGELFF. The whole variable domain, filled in from reference TRBV5-1 and TRBJ2-2, reads KAGVTQTPRYLIKTRGQQVTLSCSPISGHRSVSWYQQTPGQGLQFLFEYFSETQRNKGNFPGRFSGRQFSNSRSEMNVSTLELGDSALYLCASSFRTSGRLDGELFFGEGSRLTVL.

The J gene is TRBJ2-3, the V gene TRBV7-2; 7 positions match TRBD2. CDR1 is SGHTA, CDR2 FQGNSA, per germline. V lost 1 base and J lost 6; bases outside the gene matches: 10. The CDR3 covers 16 residues. CDR3 nucleotide sequence: TGTGCCAGCAGCTTAGGCGGGAGAAGGTTGGGCGATACGCAGTATTTT. Amino acid sequence: CASSLGGRRLGDTQYF.